The 26 T cell receptor beta chains listed next were all sequenced from one sample in a study of resident and recirculating memory T cells in vitiligo. TCRdb keeps only in-frame clones here, not all; method: immunoSEQ multiplex PCR. The sample lists 55,000 to 75,000 clones, roughly nine tenths occurring once. Sequencing was done on a sample of blood. The receptors derive from a male donor with vitiligo.

The chain employs TRBV7-2 and TRBJ2-7, with no clear D. Germline-derived CDR1 and CDR2 are SGHTA and FQGNSA. The CDR3 sequence is 14 residues long. V lost 6 bases, J lost 0 bases, and 12 bases lay in between. DNA of the CDR3: TGTGCCAGCAGTTACCGGGTAGGCTCCTACGAGCAGTACTTC. Encoded protein: CASSYRVGSYEQYF.

In this sample, this clone turned up once. The genes are TRBV4-1 and TRBJ1-2; 7 nucleotides align to TRBD1. The CDR3 has 13 amino acids. Germline V gene lookup returns CDR1 MGHRA and CDR2 YSYEKL. V was pared by 0 bases and J by 8 bases, with 3 bases of the junction left unmatched. The CDR3 region is CASSQDGDRGYTF. The CDR3 DNA follows: TGCGCCAGCAGCCAAGATGGGGACAGAGGCTACACCTTC.

The V call is TRBV19, the J call TRBJ2-2; 7 nucleotides align to TRBD1. CDR1 is LNHDA, CDR2 SQIVND, per germline (reference sequence). Trimming cost V 3 bases and J 5 bases; bases outside gene matches: 6. The CDR3 is 15 amino acids. CDR3 in amino acids: CASSINRGLTGELFF. In DNA, the CDR3 is TGTGCCAGTAGTATCAACAGGGGTCTGACCGGGGAGCTGTTTTTT.

The genes are TRBV5-4 and TRBJ1-6, with 11 nucleotides matching TRBD1. The V segment lost 5 bases and the J segment 4 bases; nucleotides outside the gene matches: 11. Germline V lookup: CDR1 SGHNT, CDR2 YYREEE (reference sequence). The CDR3 covers 18 residues. CDR3 DNA sequence: TGTGCCAGCAGACGGACAGGGGGCGAGTCAATATATAATTCACCCCTCCACTTT. Protein sequence: CASRRTGGESIYNSPLHF.

The V gene is TRBV18, the J gene TRBJ1-2; no clear D gene. Germline V gene data show CDR1 as KGHSH and CDR2 as LQKENI. The CDR3 is 14 amino acids. Trimming pared 4 bases from V and 2 bases from J, leaving 11 bases between. Written as DNA, the CDR3 is TGTGCCAGCTCACAAGGTCTAGGAAACTATGGCTACACCTTC. Translation gives CASSQGLGNYGYTF.

The CDR3 here is CASSYARTLSYEQYF. In nucleotides, the CDR3 is TGTGCCAGCAGTTACGCCCGGACACTCTCCTACGAGCAGTACTTC. This chain links TRBV6-5 with TRBJ2-7; maybe TRBD1 (5 bases). V lost 2 bases and J lost 0, with 11 bases in between. The CDR3 is made up of 15 amino acids. Germline assignment: CDR1 MNHEY and CDR2 SVGAGI.

The V gene is TRBV9, the J gene TRBJ1-4; a weak D match, TRBD1 (5 bases). Trimming cost V 2 bases and J 1 base, with 15 bases left between them. This CDR3 has 17 amino acids. Germline V gene data show CDR1 as SGDLS and CDR2 as YYNGEE. This CDR3 reads CASSVTPQGGTNEKLFF. The CDR3, as DNA: TGTGCCAGCAGCGTCACTCCCCAGGGAGGAACTAATGAAAAACTGTTTTTT.

The chain has TRBV27 and TRBJ2-7; D not resolved. The CDR3 totals 15 residues. With 6 bases removed from V and 0 bases from J, the gap between germline ends came to 15 bases. The germline V gene has CDR1 MNHEY and CDR2 SMNVEV (reference sequence). The CDR3 DNA reads TGTGCCAGCAGCATGACTGTACGAAGCTCCTACGAGCAGTACTTC. The encoded protein is CASSMTVRSSYEQYF.

The chain recombines TRBV19 with TRBJ1-5; maybe TRBD1 (6 bases). The CDR3 covers 15 residues. The germline V and J ends were trimmed by 5 bases and 10 bases, with 21 bases remaining between them. Germline V gene data show CDR1 as LNHDA and CDR2 as SQIVND (reference sequence). CDR3 amino acids: CASSSPGEGEHPQHF. CDR3 nucleotide sequence: TGTGCCAGTAGTTCCCCCGGGGAGGGGGAACACCCCCAGCATTTT.

V gene TRBV6-1 combines with J gene TRBJ1-1; D is uncertain. Germline values: CDR1 MNHNS, CDR2 SASEGT. With 2 bases removed from V and 9 bases from J, the gap between germline ends came to 13 bases. The CDR3 spans 13 residues. The CDR3, as DNA: TGTGCCAGCAGTGAACAGGACTTCACCCAAGCTTTCTTT. This translates into CASSEQDFTQAFF.

The J gene is TRBJ2-7, the V gene TRBV19, with 7 nucleotides matching TRBD1. Trimming at V came to 4 bases and at J to 1 base, leaving 4 bases not matched to a gene. CDR3 size: 14 residues. CDR1 LNHDA and CDR2 SQIVND come from the germline V gene (reference sequence). The CDR3 bases are TGTGCCAGTAGTAACCGGGACAGTTCCTACGAGCAGTACTTC. This encodes CASSNRDSSYEQYF.

The chain links TRBV9 to TRBJ2-7, with 7 bases matching TRBD1. The CDR3 length is 15 residues. V gave up 0 bases and J gave up 5 bases; unmatched junction bases: 8. The germline V gene encodes CDR1 SGDLS and CDR2 YYNGEE. Here the CDR3 DNA reads TGTGCCAGCAGCGTAGCTACGGGACAGTTCCACGAGCAGTACTTC. This gives the protein CASSVATGQFHEQYF.

This clone was observed a single time. V and J are TRBV27 and TRBJ1-3; D gene uncertain. Germline CDR1 reads MNHEY; CDR2 reads SMNVEV (reference sequence). V gave up 4 bases and J gave up 1 base, with 11 bases separating them. The CDR3 length is 15 residues. The CDR3 protein is CASSSGVRSGNTIYF. In DNA form, the CDR3 reads TGTGCCAGCAGTTCGGGAGTTCGGTCTGGAAACACCATATATTTT.

The rearrangement joins TRBV6-5 to TRBJ1-2; the D gene is possibly TRBD1 (5 bases). V was clipped by 5 bases and J by 5 bases, with 12 bases between them. Germline CDR1 is MNHEY and CDR2 is SVGAGI. The CDR3 has 13 residues. The DNA for the CDR3 is TGTGCCAGCAGTACAGGTGGCCTATATGGCTACACCTTC. Amino acids: CASSTGGLYGYTF.

The chain combines TRBV9 with TRBJ1-6; D is undetermined. Germline-derived CDR1 and CDR2 are SGDLS and YYNGEE. CDR3 length: 15 residues. Trimming removed 0 bases from V and 10 bases from J, with 14 bases in between. CDR3 region: CASSVGPGFGSPLHF. The CDR3 coding sequence is TGTGCCAGCAGCGTAGGTCCGGGGTTCGGGTCACCCCTCCACTTT.

As regards this clone: The identical CDR3 is also encoded by other nucleotide sequences in the sample. The V and J genes are TRBV10-3 and TRBJ2-3, with D possibly matching TRBD1 (6 bases). The CDR3 is made up of 15 amino acids. V lost 5 bases to trimming and J lost 0 bases, with 12 bases between them. Germline loops: CDR1 ENHRY, CDR2 SYGVKD. The CDR3 DNA reads as TGTGCCATCAGTCTTTCTCAGGGGAGCACAGATACGCAGTATTTT. It is translated as CAISLSQGSTDTQYF.

The chain joins TRBV7-2 to TRBJ2-1; 8 bases are shared with TRBD2. The CDR3 is made up of 18 amino acids. Germline V gene data show CDR1 as SGHTA and CDR2 as FQGNSA. Trimming at V came to 3 bases and at J to 1 base, leaving 11 bases not matched to a gene. CDR3 in amino acids: CASSFGGASLISYNEQFF. The CDR3 DNA reads TGTGCCAGCAGCTTCGGGGGGGCCAGTTTAATTTCCTACAATGAGCAGTTCTTC.

This clone occurred once. The chain combines TRBV5-1 with TRBJ1-1; 10 bases agree with TRBD1. J was trimmed by 12 bases and V by 4 bases; bases with no gene match: 12. Germline CDR1 SGHRS, CDR2 YFSETQ. CDR3 length equals 14 residues. The CDR3 region has the DNA TGCGCCAGCAGCGGGGAGCTTCAGGGACAGGGGACTTTCTTT. Translation: CASSGELQGQGTFF.

The V call is TRBV7-2, the J call TRBJ1-4; D perhaps matches TRBD1 (6 bases). The CDR3 loop spans 13 amino acids. Trimming shortened V by 7 bases and J by 3 bases, and 9 bases separated the two germline ends. Germline CDR1 SGHTA, CDR2 FQGNSA. This chain's CDR3 is CASTRTANEKLFF. The CDR3 nucleotides read TGTGCCAGCACTCGGACAGCTAATGAAAAACTGTTTTTT. Together with reference TRBV7-2 and TRBJ1-4, the CDR3 gives the full variable domain: GAGVSQSPSNKVTEKGKDVELRCDPISGHTALYWYRQSLGQGLEFLIYFQGNSAPDKSGLPSDRFSAERTGGSVSTLTIQRTQQEDSAVYLCASTRTANEKLFFGSGTQLSVL.

The gene calls are TRBV4-2 and TRBJ2-1; perhaps TRBD2 as D (7 bases). The CDR3 totals 17 residues. Germline V gives CDR1 LGHNA, CDR2 YNFKEQ. The germline V and J ends were trimmed by 0 bases and 8 bases, with 20 bases remaining between them. The chain's CDR3 is CASSQDGEGGGDDEQFF. DNA of the CDR3: TGTGCCAGCAGCCAAGATGGGGAGGGGGGGGGAGACGATGAGCAGTTCTTC.

CDR3 region: CASSIGAGANTGELFF. Here the CDR3 DNA reads TGTGCCAGTAGTATTGGCGCCGGAGCGAACACCGGGGAGCTGTTTTTT. J is TRBJ2-2 and V is TRBV19, with D hard to call. The germline V gene encodes CDR1 LNHDA and CDR2 SQIVND (reference sequence). The CDR3 length is 16 residues. V was shortened by 3 bases and J by 0 bases, with 11 bases between the two germline ends.

This clone was observed a handful of times. V is TRBV7-2 and J is TRBJ2-7, with TRBD1 identical over 10 bases. CDR3 length equals 13 residues. The J segment lost 3 bases and the V segment lost 4 bases, leaving 0 bases of the junction unmatched. In germline, CDR1 is SGHTA, CDR2 FQGNSA. CDR3 bases: TGTGCCAGCAGCTGGACAGGGGGCTACGAGCAGTACTTC. Translation: CASSWTGGYEQYF.

The chain links TRBV4-1 to TRBJ1-5; 12 bases map to TRBD1. The CDR3 has 18 amino acids. Unmatched junction bases numbered 9, after V lost 0 bases and J lost 6 bases. The germline V gene has CDR1 MGHRA and CDR2 YSYEKL. The DNA for the CDR3 is TGCGCCAGCAGCCAAGACGTGCGAGGGACAGGGGGCACTCAGCCCCAGCATTTT. Protein: CASSQDVRGTGGTQPQHF.

The chain recombines TRBV6-5 with TRBJ1-5; D is ambiguous. Trimming stripped 7 bases from V and 4 bases from J, with 11 bases between. Germline CDR1 is MNHEY and CDR2 is SVGAGI. CDR3 length: 13 amino acids. The CDR3 is CASKGRGNQPQHF. In DNA form, the CDR3 reads TGTGCCAGCAAAGGAAGAGGAAATCAGCCCCAGCATTTT.

The gene calls are TRBV6-1 and TRBJ1-5, with D perhaps TRBD1 (5 bases). V gave up 5 bases and J gave up 7 bases, with 15 bases separating them. CDR1 is MNHNS, CDR2 SASEGT, per germline. This CDR3 spans 14 amino acids. CDR3 nucleotides: TGTGCCAGCAGTCGGGCCGGGGAGGGGCAGCCCCAGCATTTT. Protein sequence: CASSRAGEGQPQHF.

The sample holds a few counts of this clone. The chain recombines TRBV30 with TRBJ1-2; TRBD1 matches at 7 bases. This CDR3 has 18 residues. With 4 bases clipped from V and 1 base from J, the junction kept 18 bases outside the gene matches. Germline V gene data show CDR1 as GTSNPN and CDR2 as SVGIG (reference sequence). DNA for the CDR3: TGTGCCTGGACCCTACCCGGGACAGCTAGAAGCTATAACTATGGCTACACCTTC. Translating gives CAWTLPGTARSYNYGYTF.